These T cell receptor beta chains were read from a single sample in a study of post-analysis software for immune sequencing data. From the PCR reads, TCRdb called clonotypes with MiXCR, one entry per CDR3 protein. The sample records 750,000 to 950,000 distinct CDR3 sequences, roughly half being singletons. The sequenced material came from blood. The source of these receptors is a girl under 18 with multiple sclerosis. Both conserved end residues are part of each CDR3. D genes are given only for firm matches. Size is stated for part of the rows, as once, few or many counts, or as a class when the clone is expanded.

v_gene	j_gene	abundance	d_gene	CDR3nt	CDR3aa
TRBV2	TRBJ1-1	-	TRBD1	TGTGCCAGCAGTGGGGAGGGGACAGGGCAAGCTTTCTTT	CASSGEGTGQAFF
TRBV6-5	TRBJ2-5	few	-	TGTGCCAGCAGTTACCAGGGGTTGGCAGAGACCCAGTACTTC	CASSYQGLAETQYF
TRBV5-5	TRBJ2-7	many	TRBD1	TGTGCCAGCAGCCCAACCGCGGGACAGGGGGCCTTCCGCTACGAGCAGTACTTC	CASSPTAGQGAFRYEQYF
TRBV4-1	TRBJ1-2	-	-	TGCGCCAGCAGCCAAGACGGGGGACTCCTTAACTATGGCTACACCTTC	CASSQDGGLLNYGYTF
TRBV7-3	TRBJ2-1	-	-	TGTGCCAGCAGCTTAACGGTTGGGGCCCTAGAGGAGCAGTTCTTC	CASSLTVGALEEQFF
TRBV7-2	TRBJ2-7	-	TRBD1	TGTGCCAGCAGACGCCCGGGACAGGCTTCCTACGAGCAGTACTTC	CASRRPGQASYEQYF
TRBV12-5	TRBJ2-5	-	-	TGTGCTAGTGGGCCGAGTTCAGCACCCCACCAAGAGACCCAGTACTTC	CASGPSSAPHQETQYF
TRBV7-2	TRBJ1-1	-	TRBD1	TGTGCCAGCAACTTCGTAAGACAGGGAGGTGCTTTCTTT	CASNFVRQGGAFF
TRBV12-3/TRBV12-4	TRBJ2-5	few	-	TGTGCCAGCAGTTCCCTTACAGGGACCCAGTACTTC	CASSSLTGTQYF
TRBV7-2	TRBJ2-5	-	-	TGTGCCAGCAGCTTGTTTGTCTCGGAGACCCAGTACTTC	CASSLFVSETQYF
TRBV3-1	TRBJ2-5	-	-	TGTGCCAGCAGCCAGTTTCCTGATCAAGAGACCCAGTACTTC	CASSQFPDQETQYF
TRBV7-9	TRBJ2-5	-	-	TGTGCCAGCAGCTTAGAAAGGAGACGGCAGTACTTC	CASSLERRRQYF
TRBV6-5	TRBJ2-5	once	TRBD2	TGTGCCAGCAGTTACGGGAGTAGCGGGCCTCTTGAGCAGTACTTC	CASSYGSSGPLEQYF
TRBV12-5	TRBJ2-7	few	TRBD1	TGTGCTAGTGGTTCCCCGGGACAGGGGGCGTTCTACGAGCAGTACTTC	CASGSPGQGAFYEQYF
TRBV4-1	TRBJ2-3	few	-	TGCGCCAGCAGCCATTACCCGACAGACCCAGATACGCAGTATTTT	CASSHYPTDPDTQYF
TRBV19	TRBJ2-7	-	-	TGTGCCAGTAGTATTGCGGGGCCCTCCTACGAGCAGTACTTC	CASSIAGPSYEQYF
TRBV7-8	TRBJ2-1	-	TRBD2	TGTGCCGGCAGCTTGTCACTAGCGGGGGCAAATGAGCAGTTCTTC	CAGSLSLAGANEQFF
TRBV6-5	TRBJ1-4	-	-	TGTGCCAGCAGGGGGGGCGCCGAAGAAAAACTGTTTTTT	CASRGGAEEKLFF
TRBV6-5	TRBJ1-1	few	-	TGTGCCAGCAGTCCGACCCTAGGGGCTGAAGCTTTCTTT	CASSPTLGAEAFF
TRBV7-2	TRBJ1-5	-	-	TGTGCCAGCAGCCTCGGTAGAAATAGCAATCAGCCCCAGCATTTT	CASSLGRNSNQPQHF
TRBV20-1	TRBJ2-7	-	-	TGCAGTGCTAGAGAAACAGTCTCCTACGAGCAGTACTTC	CSARETVSYEQYF
TRBV10-3	TRBJ2-2	-	TRBD2	TGTGCCATCAGTGACGGAGCGGGGGTCTCACTTAACACCGGGGAGCTGTTTTTT	CAISDGAGVSLNTGELFF
TRBV29-1	TRBJ2-3	-	TRBD2	TGCAGCGCCCGGAGATCAACTAGCGGGAGGTTCACAGATACGCAGTATTTT	CSARRSTSGRFTDTQYF
TRBV5-1	TRBJ2-1	-	-	TGCGCCAGCAGCTTGGAAACAGCAGGTTCCTACAATGAGCAGTTCTTC	CASSLETAGSYNEQFF
TRBV18	TRBJ1-2	few	-	TGTGCCAGCTCCCCCACCCTGCGAGGCTACACCTTC	CASSPTLRGYTF
TRBV29-1	TRBJ2-1	-	TRBD2	TGCAGCGTTGGGACTAGCTTCAATGAGCAGTTCTTC	CSVGTSFNEQFF
TRBV6-5	TRBJ1-2	once	-	TGTGCCAGCAGTGCCCGAAGCTATGGCTACACCTTC	CASSARSYGYTF
TRBV4-1	TRBJ1-6	-	-	TGCGCCAGCAGCCAAGTGTCCGGTCTGGGCGATTCACCCCTCCACTTT	CASSQVSGLGDSPLHF
TRBV6-2/TRBV6-3	TRBJ2-1	-	TRBD1	TGTGCCAGCAGTCCGGGACAGGGGGAATACAATGAGCAGTTCTTC	CASSPGQGEYNEQFF
TRBV29-1	TRBJ1-1	-	-	TGCAGCGTTGTCACGGGCCTCGGCACTGAAGCTTTCTTT	CSVVTGLGTEAFF
TRBV20-1	TRBJ2-4	few	-	TGCAGTGCTAGAGATAACCGGGGGCGCTATGAGCAGTACTTC	CSARDNRGRYEQYF
TRBV10-3	TRBJ2-1	-	TRBD1	TGTGCCATCAGTGAGTACCAGGGGGCCGGTAATGAGCAGTTCTTC	CAISEYQGAGNEQFF
TRBV10-3	TRBJ1-1	-	-	TGTGCCATCACCGCGACAGGAAACACTGAAGCTTTCTTT	CAITATGNTEAFF
TRBV5-1	TRBJ1-2	-	-	TGCGCCAGCAGCGGAGGGGAGATCTATGGCTACACCTTC	CASSGGEIYGYTF
TRBV29-1	TRBJ1-1	once	-	TGCAGCGCCGAACATAGGGTGTGGGCTGAAGCTTTCTTT	CSAEHRVWAEAFF
TRBV12-3/TRBV12-4	TRBJ1-5	many	TRBD1	TGTGCCAGCAGCCCGACAGGGGACAATCAGCCCCAGCATTTT	CASSPTGDNQPQHF
TRBV29-1	TRBJ1-6	-	TRBD1	TGCAGCGTTCAACAAACAGGGGGCGATTCACCCCTCCACTTT	CSVQQTGGDSPLHF
TRBV5-6	TRBJ2-3	-	TRBD2	TGTGCCAGCAGCTTCCTGGGCCACCTCGGACTAGCTGGCACAGATACGCAGTATTTT	CASSFLGHLGLAGTDTQYF
TRBV20-1	TRBJ2-7	-	TRBD1	TGCAGTGCCATGAAGGTACAGGGGAACCCCTACGAGCAGTACTTC	CSAMKVQGNPYEQYF
TRBV5-1	TRBJ2-1	-	TRBD2	TGCGCCAGCAGCTTGGCCGGGGCGGGAGCTCCCAGCTCCTACAATGAGCAGTTCTTC	CASSLAGAGAPSSYNEQFF
TRBV6-6	TRBJ1-2	-	TRBD1	TGTGCCAGCAGTTACTCGAGACAGGGTGGCGACTATGGCTACACCTTC	CASSYSRQGGDYGYTF
TRBV2	TRBJ2-1	-	TRBD1	TGTGCCAGCATCGAGGGGGCGAGTTGGTCCAATGAGCAGTTCTTC	CASIEGASWSNEQFF
TRBV10-3	TRBJ2-3	-	TRBD2	TGTGCCATCCGGTGGGGTAGCGGGAGTCCAGATACGCAGTATTTT	CAIRWGSGSPDTQYF
TRBV7-2	TRBJ1-5	-	-	TGTGCCAGCAGCCAAGGGCTCAGCCGCAATCAGCCCCAGCATTTT	CASSQGLSRNQPQHF
TRBV5-1	TRBJ2-7	few	-	TGCGCCAGCAGACGGGAGCTTCGAGATAAGGGCTCCTACGAGCAGTACTTC	CASRRELRDKGSYEQYF
TRBV7-2	TRBJ2-7	-	TRBD1	TGTGCCAGCAGCTCCTACAGGGGCCTACTCTACGAGCAGTACTTC	CASSSYRGLLYEQYF
TRBV2	TRBJ2-3	once	TRBD2	TGTGCCAGCTCTAGCGGGGGCGTAAAGCGAGATACGCAGTATTTT	CASSSGGVKRDTQYF
TRBV25-1	TRBJ2-4	few	-	TGTGCCAGCAGTGCAGCGCGAGCCAAAAACATTCAGTACTTC	CASSAARAKNIQYF
TRBV6-5	TRBJ2-4	-	-	TGTGCCAGCAGTACCCAGGGGAGTGACATTCAGTACTTC	CASSTQGSDIQYF
TRBV12-3/TRBV12-4	TRBJ2-1	few	-	TGTGCCAGCAGCCCTTGGGAGGGGGCCTACAATGAGCAGTTCTTC	CASSPWEGAYNEQFF
TRBV13	TRBJ2-3	few	-	TGTGCCAGCAGCCCCCTGGAACGAACGCAGTATTTT	CASSPLERTQYF
TRBV29-1	TRBJ2-3	-	-	TGCAGCGTGACGTACCTCGGAGAGAACACAGATACGCAGTATTTT	CSVTYLGENTDTQYF
TRBV20-1	TRBJ1-3	-	TRBD1	TGCAGTGCGTCCGGGACAGGGGTTGGAAACACCATATATTTT	CSASGTGVGNTIYF
TRBV29-1	TRBJ2-5	few	-	TGCAGCGTCCGAGGGTTCGGGGCGGGTGAGACCCAGTACTTC	CSVRGFGAGETQYF
TRBV28	TRBJ2-3	-	TRBD2	TGTGCCAGCAGTGCGATACTAGCGGGGGGCATTAGCACAGATACGCAGTATTTT	CASSAILAGGISTDTQYF
TRBV5-1	TRBJ2-7	-	TRBD2	TGCGCCAGCAGCTCTATTAGCGGGAGTCACGACGAGCAGTACTTC	CASSSISGSHDEQYF
TRBV18	TRBJ2-4	-	-	TGTGCCAGCTCACCCCTCTTCAGGGATCCCATAGCCAAAAACATTCAGTACTTC	CASSPLFRDPIAKNIQYF